This is a list of T cell receptor beta chains from one sample in a study of T cell repertoires in cytomegalovirus infection. Their cognate antigens are unknown. TCRdb re-called the reads with MiXCR, one entry per CDR3 protein. The sample lists 450,000 to 550,000 distinct CDR3 sequences, approximately 46% seen once, with 35% to 50% in the top ten. The specimen was cultured PBMCs, collected from culture after CMV antigen stimulation. Receptors originate from a human donor in good health (CMV status not recorded). Some clones in this sample may be carry-over from other donors' samples. Each CDR3 is given with its conserved first and last residue. The order of the fields is CDR3 protein, J gene, V gene.

CASSLYAGMSYNEQFF TRBJ2-1 TRBV28
CASSSDGYTEAFF TRBJ1-1 TRBV5-1
CASSQTALSNQPQHF TRBJ1-5 TRBV7-2
CASTRGTDTQYF TRBJ2-3 TRBV5-4
CASSPGFEKLFF TRBJ1-4 TRBV7-4
CASSFTGTGGYEQYF TRBJ2-7 TRBV7-2
CASSFLANEQFF TRBJ2-1 TRBV7-2
CAISESPPYTDTQYF TRBJ2-3 TRBV10-3
CASSALAPIGNGYTF TRBJ1-2 TRBV6-5
CASRTTGLNYGYTF TRBJ1-2 TRBV12-3/TRBV12-4
CASSTGTLTDTQYF TRBJ2-3 TRBV12-3/TRBV12-4
CASRPRGSRDEQFF TRBJ2-1 TRBV7-2
CASSIEGLDTGELFF TRBJ2-2 TRBV19
CASSQDTGGWDEQFF TRBJ2-1 TRBV3-1
CASSQVLGRGDETQYF TRBJ2-5 TRBV14
CASTISGGHEQYF TRBJ2-7 TRBV6-2/TRBV6-3
CASSLTLTGQGAEGEKLFF TRBJ1-4 TRBV7-8
CASSFSEGKSSYNEQFF TRBJ2-1 TRBV4-1
CASSTGQGALNEKLFF TRBJ1-4 TRBV7-9
CASTRTSGRIETQYF TRBJ2-5 TRBV19
CASSTGQGLEKLFF TRBJ1-4 TRBV5-1
CASSLLAGLDNEQFF TRBJ2-1 TRBV7-2
CASSYSSGSREQYF TRBJ2-7 TRBV6-2/TRBV6-3
CATRGWVSYNEQFF TRBJ2-1 TRBV6-1
CASNADPTTYGYTF TRBJ1-2 TRBV5-1
CSVAADTQYF TRBJ2-3 TRBV29-1
CASSQNSGTNTGELFF TRBJ2-2 TRBV4-2
CASSLQWTASTYEQYF TRBJ2-7 TRBV19
CASSAQAPGQGSAEQFF TRBJ2-1 TRBV6-5
CASSSSGTPPITDTQYF TRBJ2-3 TRBV7-9
CASSLEAVNTEAFF TRBJ1-1 TRBV7-2
CASSFPPAGDPDTQYF TRBJ2-3 TRBV7-9
CASTRKGAGTDTQYF TRBJ2-3 TRBV19
CASNTGSGANVLTF TRBJ2-6 TRBV12-3/TRBV12-4
CASSSILDGYEQYF TRBJ2-7 TRBV7-2
CASSQEGGAYEQYF TRBJ2-7 TRBV4-3
CASSLDGQGRGYTF TRBJ1-2 TRBV7-2
CASSFTTINSPLHF TRBJ1-6 TRBV7-9
CASSFRPPGELFF TRBJ2-2 TRBV5-4
CASSPSSGELFF TRBJ2-2 TRBV12-3/TRBV12-4